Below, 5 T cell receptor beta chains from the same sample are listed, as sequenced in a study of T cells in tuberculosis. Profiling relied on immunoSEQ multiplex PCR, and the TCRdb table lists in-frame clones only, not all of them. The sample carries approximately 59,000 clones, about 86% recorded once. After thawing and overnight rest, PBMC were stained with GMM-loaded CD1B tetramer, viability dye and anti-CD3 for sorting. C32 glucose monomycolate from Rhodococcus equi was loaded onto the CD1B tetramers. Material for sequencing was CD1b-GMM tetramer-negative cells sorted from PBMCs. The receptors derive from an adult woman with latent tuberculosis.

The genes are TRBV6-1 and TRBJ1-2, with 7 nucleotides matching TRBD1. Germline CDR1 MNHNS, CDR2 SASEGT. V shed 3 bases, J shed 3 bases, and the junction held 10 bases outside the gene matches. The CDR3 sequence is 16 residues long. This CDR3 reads CASSDYSLTGYYGYTF. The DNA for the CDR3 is TGTGCCAGCAGTGACTATTCACTGACAGGGTACTATGGCTACACCTTC.

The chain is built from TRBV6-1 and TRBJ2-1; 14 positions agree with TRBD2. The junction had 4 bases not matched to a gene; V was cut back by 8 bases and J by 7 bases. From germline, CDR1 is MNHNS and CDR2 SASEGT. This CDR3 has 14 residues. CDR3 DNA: TGTGCCAGCCGACTAGCGGGGGGGTTGAATGAGCAGTTCTTC. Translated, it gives CASRLAGGLNEQFF.

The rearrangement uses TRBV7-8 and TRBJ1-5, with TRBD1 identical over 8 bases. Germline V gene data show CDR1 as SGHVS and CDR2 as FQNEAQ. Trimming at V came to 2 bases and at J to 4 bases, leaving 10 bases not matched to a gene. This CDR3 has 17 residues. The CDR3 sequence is CASSLRAGGFRNQPQHF. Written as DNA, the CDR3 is TGTGCCAGCAGCTTAAGGGCAGGGGGCTTTAGAAATCAGCCCCAGCATTTT. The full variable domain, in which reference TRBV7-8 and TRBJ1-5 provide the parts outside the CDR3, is GAGVSQSPRYKVAKRGQDVALRCDPISGHVSLFWYQQALGQGPEFLTYFQNEAQLDKSGLPSDRFFAERPEGSVSTLKIQRTQQEDSAVYLCASSLRAGGFRNQPQHFGDGTRLSIL.

The CDR3 loop is CASSLVGVGLNTEAFF. The CDR3 region has the DNA TGCGCCAGCAGCTTGGTAGGCGTTGGGCTGAACACTGAAGCTTTCTTT. J is TRBJ1-1 and V is TRBV5-1, with unresolved D. Trimming took 0 bases from V and 0 from J, leaving 12 bases between them. The CDR3 is made up of 16 amino acids. Germline V lookup: CDR1 SGHRS, CDR2 YFSETQ. Full variable domain (missing parts from reference TRBV5-1 and TRBJ1-1): KAGVTQTPRYLIKTRGQQVTLSCSPISGHRSVSWYQQTPGQGLQFLFEYFSETQRNKGNFPGRFSGRQFSNSRSEMNVSTLELGDSALYLCASSLVGVGLNTEAFFGQGTRLTVV.

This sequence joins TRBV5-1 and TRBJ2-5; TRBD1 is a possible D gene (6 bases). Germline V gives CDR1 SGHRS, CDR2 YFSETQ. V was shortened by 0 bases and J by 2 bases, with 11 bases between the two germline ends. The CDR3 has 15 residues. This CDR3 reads CASSLGGGRQETQYF. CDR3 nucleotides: TGCGCCAGCAGCTTGGGTGGGGGCAGACAAGAGACCCAGTACTTC.